The TCR beta chain under discussion was sequenced for a study of blood T cells in healthy people across ages. The sample holds a few counts of this clonotype. The authors ran a second PCR of 7 to 11 cycles using a sample-barcoded 5' primer and a J-beta primer mix. TCRdb reanalysed the 5' RACE reads using MiXCR and keeps one entry per CDR3 protein. Altogether over 1,300,000 distinct CDR3 sequences are present, approximately 63% being singletons, with the ten largest covering roughly 6.3%. Germline lookup yields CDR1 SGDLS and CDR2 YYNGEE. Germline trimming cut 0 bases from V and 1 base from J; bases unmatched to any gene: 3. There are 17 residues in the CDR3.

The specimen sequenced was blood. The chain links TRBV9 to TRBJ2-1; 11 bases agree with TRBD2. This receptor was taken from a young man in good health. The CDR3 is CASSVGLAGGSYNEQFF. DNA of the CDR3: TGTGCCAGCAGCGTAGGGCTAGCGGGGGGATCCTACAATGAGCAGTTCTTC.